The present T cell receptor (beta chain) was sequenced within a study of molecular identifiers for immune sequencing clone quantification. Bulk TCR libraries used previously described methods and listed TCR primers. MiXCR, run by TCRdb on the PCR reads, gives a single entry per CDR3 protein. The sample lists a few hundred thousand distinct CDR3 sequences, about 22% seen once, with 0.74% in the top ten. This clonotype has a count of ten or more. Its antigen is undetermined. The CDR3 has 14 amino acids. V lost 7 bases to trimming and J lost 5 bases, with 18 bases between them. CDR1 SQVTM and CDR2 ANQGSEA come from the germline V gene. Sequencing libraries of naive CD8 cells derived from around 20,000 to 990,000 sorted cells with 10%, 30% or 50% RNA. Study results and limitations: Spiked Jurkat TCR RNA equivalent to one cell reportedly surfaced among about a million naive cells. Clones of above 20 RNA copies carried over 99% of effector molecules; in naive cells they carried under 1%.

This receptor was identified in a human donor in good health. Some libraries in this study had Jurkat cell RNA spiked in. The rearrangement links TRBV29-1 to TRBJ2-4; D is possibly TRBD2 (7 bases). Sequencing used naive CD8+ T cells from blood, with Jurkat cell RNA spiked in. Subset defined: FACS-sorted CD8+CD4-CCR7+CD45RA+ naive T cells. The CDR3 DNA follows: TGCAGCGCGCGGGGGCTAGCCGGGCAAAACATTCAGTACTTC. This gives the protein CSARGLAGQNIQYF.